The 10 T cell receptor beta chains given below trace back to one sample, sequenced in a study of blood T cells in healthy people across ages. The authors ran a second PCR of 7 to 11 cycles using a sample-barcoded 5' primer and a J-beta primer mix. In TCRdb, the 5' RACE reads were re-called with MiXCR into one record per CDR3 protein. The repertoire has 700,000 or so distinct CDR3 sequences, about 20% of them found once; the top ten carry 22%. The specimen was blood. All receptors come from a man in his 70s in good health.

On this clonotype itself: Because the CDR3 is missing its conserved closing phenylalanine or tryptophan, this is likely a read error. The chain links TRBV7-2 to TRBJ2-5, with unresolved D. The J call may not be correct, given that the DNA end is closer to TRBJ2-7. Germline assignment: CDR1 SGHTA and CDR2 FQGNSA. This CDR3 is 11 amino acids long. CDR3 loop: CASSLFSEQYL. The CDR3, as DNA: TGTGCCAGCAGCTTATTTAGCGAGCAGTACTTA.

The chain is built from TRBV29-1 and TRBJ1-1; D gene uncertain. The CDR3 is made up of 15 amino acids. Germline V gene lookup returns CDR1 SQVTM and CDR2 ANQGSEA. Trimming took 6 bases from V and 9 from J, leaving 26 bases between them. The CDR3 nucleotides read TGCAGCGTGTCAGTCCCGGGCCCTGTCGCGACTAAAGCTTTCTTT. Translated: CSVSVPGPVATKAFF.

The CDR3 reads CSAPPGTRHNEQFF. In DNA, the CDR3 is TGCAGTGCTCCTCCCGGGACTAGACACAATGAGCAGTTCTTC. V is TRBV20-1 and J is TRBJ2-1, with 8 positions matching TRBD2. With 5 bases clipped from V and 5 bases from J, the junction kept 8 bases outside the gene matches. CDR1 is DFQATT, CDR2 SNEGSKA, per germline (reference sequence). The CDR3 spans 14 residues.

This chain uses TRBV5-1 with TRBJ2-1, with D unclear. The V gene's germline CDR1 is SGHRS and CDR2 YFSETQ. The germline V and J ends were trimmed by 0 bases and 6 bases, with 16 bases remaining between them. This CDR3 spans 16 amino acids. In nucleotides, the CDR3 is TGCGCCAGCAGCTTGGTTCGGACGGCTAGGTCCAATGAGCAGTTCTTC. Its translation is CASSLVRTARSNEQFF.

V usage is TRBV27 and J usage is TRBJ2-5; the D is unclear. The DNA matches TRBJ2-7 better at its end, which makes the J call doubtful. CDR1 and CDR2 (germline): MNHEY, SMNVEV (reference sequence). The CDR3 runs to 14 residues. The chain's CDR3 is CASSLSTSSYEQYV. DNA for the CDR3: TGTGCCAGCAGTTTAAGTACAAGCTCCTACGAGCAGTACGTC.

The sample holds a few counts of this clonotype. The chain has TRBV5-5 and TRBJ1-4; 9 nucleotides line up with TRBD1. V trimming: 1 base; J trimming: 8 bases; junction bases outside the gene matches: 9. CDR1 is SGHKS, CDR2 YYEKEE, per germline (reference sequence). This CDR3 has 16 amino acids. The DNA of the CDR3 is TGTGCCAGCAGCTTGCTCCGGACAGGGGCAGTGGAAAAACTGTTTTTT. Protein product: CASSLLRTGAVEKLFF.

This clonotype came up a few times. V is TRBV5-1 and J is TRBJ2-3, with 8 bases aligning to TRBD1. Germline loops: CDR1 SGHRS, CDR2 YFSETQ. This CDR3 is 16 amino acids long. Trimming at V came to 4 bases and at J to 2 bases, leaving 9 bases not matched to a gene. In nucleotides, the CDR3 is TGCGCCAGCAGCAGCCGGACAGGGTCTCTCACAGATACGCAGTATTTT. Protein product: CASSSRTGSLTDTQYF.

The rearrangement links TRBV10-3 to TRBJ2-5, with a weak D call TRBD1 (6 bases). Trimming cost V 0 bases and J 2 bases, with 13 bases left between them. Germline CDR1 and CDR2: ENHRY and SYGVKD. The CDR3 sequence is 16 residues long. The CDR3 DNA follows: TGTGCCATCAGTGAGTCTGGGGGCAGACTTCAAGAGACCCAGTACTTC. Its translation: CAISESGGRLQETQYF.

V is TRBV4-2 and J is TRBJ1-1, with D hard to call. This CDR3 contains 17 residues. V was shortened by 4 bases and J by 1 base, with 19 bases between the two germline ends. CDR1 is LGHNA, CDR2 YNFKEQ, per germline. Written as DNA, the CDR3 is TGTGCCAGCAGCCGAGAGGCGGTCTCATTGGGGAACACTGAAGCTTTCTTT. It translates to CASSREAVSLGNTEAFF.

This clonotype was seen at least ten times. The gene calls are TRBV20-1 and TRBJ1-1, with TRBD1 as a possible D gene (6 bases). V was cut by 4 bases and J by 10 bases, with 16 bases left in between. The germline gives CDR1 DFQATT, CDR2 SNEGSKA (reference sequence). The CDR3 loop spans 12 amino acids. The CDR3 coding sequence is TGCAGTGCTATGGAACAGGGATTATCAGCTTTCTTT. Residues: CSAMEQGLSAFF.